The subject of this entry is one TCR beta chain. V was shortened by 10 bases and J by 0 bases, with 16 bases between the two germline ends. Germline loops: CDR1 KGHSH, CDR2 LQKENI. The CDR3 totals 15 residues. This specimen belongs to a study of blood T cell repertoires in COVID-19. Study information: The origin of the acute and convalescent COVID-19 samples was the United States, Italy and Spain.

Measured with immunoSEQ multiplex PCR; TCRdb has only the in-frame clones, and not every one. Counted here are under 200,000 clones, around nine tenths occurring once; the ten biggest clones make up approximately 5.5%. The chain employs TRBV18 and TRBJ1-3, with a possible D match to TRBD1 (6 bases). This receptor was obtained from a man aged 35 to 55 with active or convalescent COVID-19. Material: peripheral blood. The CDR3 sequence: CANSEGGVSGNTIYF. CDR3 bases: TGTGCCAACTCTGAAGGGGGAGTCTCTGGAAACACCATATATTTT.